The 3 T cell receptor beta chains reported below all come from one sample, sequenced in a study of blood T cell repertoires in COVID-19. Sequencing used immunoSEQ multiplex PCR; TCRdb keeps in-frame clones, though not all of them. The sample lists over 150,000 clones, about 75% seen once, with roughly 28% in the top ten. What was sequenced was peripheral blood. Every receptor here comes from a woman in her seventies with acute or convalescent COVID-19.

The sample holds a few counts of this clone. This chain links TRBV27 with TRBJ2-2, with 9 bases fitting TRBD1. The length of the CDR3 is 15 residues. Germline-derived CDR1 and CDR2 are MNHEY and SMNVEV (reference sequence). The J segment lost 7 bases and the V segment lost 9 bases, leaving 12 bases of the junction unmatched. The CDR3: CASSRTGAFGGELFF. DNA for the CDR3: TGTGCCAGTAGTCGGACAGGGGCTTTTGGCGGGGAGCTGTTTTTT.

This clone was seen a handful of times. The chain has TRBV9 and TRBJ1-5; 7 bases agree with TRBD1. CDR1 SGDLS and CDR2 YYNGEE come from the germline V gene. The CDR3 totals 14 residues. J was trimmed by 7 bases and V by 4 bases; bases with no gene match: 8. Here the CDR3 DNA reads TGTGCCAGCAGCCGGGACAGTCAGGGGCAGCCCCAGCATTTT. This gives the protein CASSRDSQGQPQHF.

The genes are TRBV18 and TRBJ1-2; weak D call: TRBD1 (6 bases). From germline, CDR1 is KGHSH and CDR2 LQKENI. There are 14 residues in the CDR3. Trimming shortened V by 6 bases and J by 0 bases, and 11 bases separated the two germline ends. The CDR3 region has the DNA TGTGCCAGCTCGCAACAGGGAGCTAACTATGGCTACACCTTC. It encodes CASSQQGANYGYTF. The entire variable domain, with the rest obtained from reference TRBV18 and TRBJ1-2, is as follows: NAGVMQNPRHLVRRRGQEARLRCSPMKGHSHVYWYRQLPEEGLKFMVYLQKENIIDESGMPKERFSAEFPKEGPSILRIQQVVRGDSAAYFCASSQQGANYGYTFGSGTRLTVV.